The 21 T cell receptor beta chains below come from one sample, sequenced in a study of blood T cell repertoires in COVID-19. This table comes from immunoSEQ multiplex PCR, and its TCRdb copy is limited to in-frame clones, with some not included. The data hold roughly 360,000 clones, with roughly 90% observed a single time. Material for sequencing was PBMCs or T cells enriched from blood (not recorded which). The receptors were sampled from a woman aged 25 to 39 with acute COVID-19.

The chain joins TRBV6-2 or TRBV6-3 to TRBJ1-2; TRBD1 aligns across 9 bases. Looked up from germline, CDR1 is MNHEY and CDR2 is SVGEGT. The CDR3 consists of 15 residues. Trimming at V came to 4 bases and at J to 3 bases, leaving 6 bases not matched to a gene. CDR3 in DNA: TGTGCCAGCAGTTGGGCCGGGACAGGGTACTATGGCTACACCTTC. This translates into CASSWAGTGYYGYTF.

This chain joins TRBV27 and TRBJ1-2, with 9 nucleotides matching TRBD1. Trimming removed 3 bases from V and 5 bases from J; junction bases left unmatched: 10. Germline lookup yields CDR1 MNHEY and CDR2 SMNVEV (reference sequence). There are 16 residues in the CDR3. The CDR3 DNA sequence: TGTGCCAGCAGTTTGTCCTTGTCCGGGACAGGGTATGGCTACACCTTC. The encoded protein is CASSLSLSGTGYGYTF.

The chain couples TRBV6-1 to TRBJ1-3; 9 bases line up with TRBD1. The trim removed 4 bases at V and 3 bases at J, leaving 10 bases unmatched. Germline values: CDR1 MNHNS, CDR2 SASEGT. The CDR3 has 17 amino acids. The CDR3 DNA follows: TGTGCCAGCAGTGTTTTGCCCGGGACAGGGATTGGAAACACCATATATTTT. It is translated as CASSVLPGTGIGNTIYF.

This clone was seen once. The rearrangement uses TRBV12-3 or TRBV12-4 and TRBJ1-5; TRBD1 agrees at 9 bases. Trimming took 3 bases from V and 10 from J; bases not matched to a gene: 4. The CDR3 loop spans 13 amino acids. CDR3 sequence reads: CASSFGTGSPQHF. The CDR3 DNA reads TGTGCCAGCAGTTTCGGGACAGGGTCTCCCCAGCATTTT.

The table lists this clone with a count of one. The chain uses TRBV18 and TRBJ1-2; weak D call: TRBD1 (5 bases). The CDR3 sequence is 14 residues long. The germline V gene encodes CDR1 KGHSH and CDR2 LQKENI. Trimming took off 3 bases at V and 3 bases at J, with 11 bases between the two ends. Here the CDR3 DNA reads TGTGCCAGCTCACCGACGGGGGGAGACTATGGCTACACCTTC. Protein: CASSPTGGDYGYTF.

V and J are TRBV12-3 or TRBV12-4 and TRBJ1-4, with TRBD1 matching 7 bases. The junction had 13 bases not matched to a gene; V was cut back by 5 bases and J by 16 bases. This CDR3 comprises 13 residues. The CDR3 reads CASSTGDRVLRFF. The CDR3 bases are TGTGCCAGCAGTACAGGGGACCGAGTTCTTCGGTTTTTT.

The chain is built from TRBV28 and TRBJ2-5; no clear D gene. Trimming shortened V by 7 bases and J by 7 bases, and 13 bases separated the two germline ends. The CDR3 totals 12 residues. CDR1 is MDHEN, CDR2 SYDVKM, per germline. The CDR3 region is CASIGRLGTQYF. The CDR3 region has the DNA TGTGCCAGCATCGGCAGGCTCGGGACCCAGTACTTC.

The rearrangement joins TRBV4-1 to TRBJ2-2; D may be TRBD2 (5 bases). CDR1 MGHRA and CDR2 YSYEKL come from the germline V gene. V gave up 0 bases and J gave up 5 bases, with 13 bases separating them. The CDR3 spans 16 residues. The CDR3 loop is CASSQEKGTGTGELFF. CDR3 nucleotides: TGCGCCAGCAGCCAAGAAAAGGGAACGGGAACCGGGGAGCTGTTTTTT.

The chain links TRBV11-2 to TRBJ2-7; D gene uncertain. The CDR3 is 15 residues long. Germline V gene lookup returns CDR1 SGHAT and CDR2 FQNNGV. Trimming took off 0 bases at V and 0 bases at J, with 9 bases between the two ends. The CDR3 nucleotides are TGTGCCAGCAGCTTAGATCGTCCGAGCTCCTACGAGCAGTACTTC. It codes for CASSLDRPSSYEQYF.

This clone was counted once. The chain joins TRBV7-2 to TRBJ2-7; TRBD1 might be the D (6 bases). The CDR3 length is 13 residues. Germline CDR1 and CDR2: SGHTA and FQGNSA. Trimming pared 1 base from V and 3 bases from J, leaving 7 bases between. CDR3 sequence: CASSLGDIYEQYF. As DNA, the CDR3 is TGTGCCAGCAGCTTAGGGGACATCTACGAGCAGTACTTC.

The chain recombines TRBV19 with TRBJ1-1; D unclear. The CDR3 spans 14 residues. Germline values: CDR1 LNHDA, CDR2 SQIVND (reference sequence). With 2 bases removed from V and 1 base from J, the gap between germline ends came to 8 bases. CDR3 sequence reads: CASSIRVGNTEAFF. In nucleotides, the CDR3 is TGTGCCAGTAGTATACGGGTGGGGAACACTGAAGCTTTCTTT. Full variable domain (remainder filled in from reference TRBV19 and TRBJ1-1): DGGITQSPKYLFRKEGQNVTLSCEQNLNHDAMYWYRQDPGQGLRLIYYSQIVNDFQKGDIAEGYSVSREKKESFPLTVTSAQKNPTAFYLCASSIRVGNTEAFFGQGTRLTVV.

This clone was observed a handful of times. The chain links TRBV5-1 to TRBJ1-1, with a tentative D call TRBD1 (6 bases). Deletions cut 3 bases from V and 1 base from J, with 7 bases between. The CDR3 sequence is 13 residues long. Germline V CDR1 and CDR2: SGHRS, YFSETQ. CDR3 residues: CASSSQGNTEAFF. For the CDR3, the DNA is TGCGCCAGCAGCTCACAGGGGAACACTGAAGCTTTCTTT.

V and J are TRBV24-1 and TRBJ2-2; the D is unclear. V lost 6 bases, J lost 2 bases, and 9 bases lay in between. This CDR3 has 14 residues. Germline assignment: CDR1 KGHDR and CDR2 SFDVKD. The CDR3 DNA reads TGTGCCACCAGTTCGGCAGGTAACACCGGGGAGCTGTTTTTT. Its protein product is CATSSAGNTGELFF.

The chain employs TRBV13 and TRBJ2-1; the D gene is possibly TRBD2 (6 bases). CDR1 is PRHDT and CDR2 is FYEKMQ in the germline V gene (reference sequence). CDR3 size: 15 residues. V gave up 3 bases and J gave up 6 bases, with 15 bases separating them. The CDR3 DNA sequence: TGTGCCAGCAGCTTTCGGGGGAGTTTGGGCAATGAGCAGTTCTTC. Translating gives CASSFRGSLGNEQFF.

The rearrangement joins TRBV6-1 to TRBJ1-2; D call uncertain. CDR1 is MNHNS and CDR2 is SASEGT in the germline V gene. Trimming took off 2 bases at V and 5 bases at J, with 9 bases between the two ends. This CDR3 contains 13 residues. The DNA of the CDR3 is TGTGCCAGCAGTGAAATTATTATATATGGCTACACCTTC. This codes for CASSEIIIYGYTF.

J is TRBJ1-4 and V is TRBV6-5; no definite D call. In germline, CDR1 is MNHEY, CDR2 SVGAGI. This CDR3 has 13 residues. Trimming took 6 bases from V and 2 from J, leaving 7 bases between them. In nucleotides, the CDR3 is TGTGCCAGCAGGGCAGGCACTAATGAAAAACTGTTTTTT. This encodes CASRAGTNEKLFF.

The rearrangement links TRBV27 to TRBJ2-6; D is uncertain. Per the germline V gene, CDR1 is MNHEY and CDR2 is SMNVEV (reference sequence). The CDR3 has 20 amino acids. Trimming shortened V by 6 bases and J by 0 bases, and 24 bases separated the two germline ends. The DNA of the CDR3 is TGTGCCAGCAGCCCCTTCCCCGCTATCCGAACCCTCTCTGGGGCCAACGTCCTGACTTTC. It translates to CASSPFPAIRTLSGANVLTF.

The V call is TRBV6-5, the J call TRBJ1-1; D is undetermined. The CDR3 length is 14 residues. Trimming removed 6 bases at V and 1 base at J, with 12 bases between. CDR1 and CDR2 from the germline V gene are MNHEY and SVGAGI. The CDR3 here is CASRAETENTEAFF. Written as DNA, the CDR3 is TGTGCCAGCAGAGCAGAGACTGAGAACACTGAAGCTTTCTTT.

The V call is TRBV27, the J call TRBJ2-7, with 10 bases that match TRBD1. V lost 5 bases, J lost 2 bases, and 9 bases stayed unmatched. There are 16 residues in the CDR3. The germline CDR1 and CDR2 sequences are MNHEY and SMNVEV (reference sequence). CDR3 in DNA: TGTGCCAGCAGTCCCCTTGTGGGACAGGGGCCCTACGAGCAGTACTTC. Encoded protein: CASSPLVGQGPYEQYF.

The chain is built from TRBV19 and TRBJ1-5; D perhaps matches TRBD1 (6 bases). The CDR3 is made up of 14 amino acids. Per germline, CDR1 LNHDA and CDR2 SQIVND (reference sequence). V was shortened by 5 bases and J by 6 bases, with 14 bases between the two germline ends. The CDR3, as DNA: TGTGCCAGTAGTCTGTTCAGGGGCCTTCAGCCCCAGCATTTT. Translation gives CASSLFRGLQPQHF.

The CDR3 DNA is TGCGCCAGCAGCTTGGAAGGGGGCCGCAATCAGCCCCAGCATTTT. Its translation is CASSLEGGRNQPQHF. The chain links TRBV5-1 to TRBJ1-5; 7 bases align to TRBD1. Germline V gene data show CDR1 as SGHRS and CDR2 as YFSETQ. The CDR3 loop spans 15 amino acids. The V and J ends lost 0 bases and 2 bases, in that order; junction bases with no gene match: 2. Variable domain in full (rest from reference TRBV5-1 and TRBJ1-5): KAGVTQTPRYLIKTRGQQVTLSCSPISGHRSVSWYQQTPGQGLQFLFEYFSETQRNKGNFPGRFSGRQFSNSRSEMNVSTLELGDSALYLCASSLEGGRNQPQHFGDGTRLSIL.